The following is a TCR beta chain sequence with its context. Its antigen is unidentified. The record originates from a study of T cell repertoires and HLA-DP antigens. The protocol was immunoSEQ multiplex PCR, while the TCRdb copy is restricted to in-frame clones and leaves out a portion. The table records over 100,000 clones, roughly 92% of them present only once. The CDR3 has 16 residues. Trimming pared 0 bases from V and 0 bases from J, leaving 10 bases between. Germline-derived CDR1 and CDR2 are SGHRS and YFSETQ. The sequence was collected from a woman aged 18-29 years in good health and CMV-seronegative. The material sequenced was CD4+ T cells from PBMCs. The J gene is TRBJ2-4, the V gene TRBV5-1; D ambiguous. The CDR3: CASSLGLGLAKNIQYF. CDR3 DNA sequence: TGCGCCAGCAGCTTGGGTCTAGGATTAGCCAAAAACATTCAGTACTTC.